What follows are 15 T cell receptor beta chains derived from one specimen sequenced in a study of beta chain features in type 1 diabetes. The sequenced template was cDNA made from the entire isolated RNA. This table comes from immunoSEQ multiplex PCR, and its TCRdb copy is limited to in-frame clones, with some not included. Of 860,000 or so clones listed, about a sixth are singletons. Specimen: naive CD4+ T cells from blood. These receptors were collected from a woman under 30 in good health.

This chain connects TRBV4-3 to TRBJ1-1; D unclear. Germline lookup yields CDR1 LGHNA and CDR2 YSLEER. V was shortened by 0 bases and J by 1 base, with 9 bases between the two germline ends. The CDR3 contains 15 residues. CDR3 residues: CASSQESGRNTEAFF. DNA of the CDR3: TGCGCCAGCAGCCAAGAATCGGGCAGGAACACTGAAGCTTTCTTT.

This clone was recorded a few times. CDR3 sequence reads: CASSPVGGSLDTQYF. The CDR3 region has the DNA TGTGCCAGCAGCCCCGTTGGAGGTTCGTTAGATACGCAGTATTTT. V gene TRBV9 combines with J gene TRBJ2-3, with a tentative D call TRBD2 (5 bases). The CDR3 runs to 15 residues. The germline V and J ends were trimmed by 4 bases and 5 bases, with 17 bases remaining between them. Looked up from germline, CDR1 is SGDLS and CDR2 is YYNGEE. Supplemented by reference TRBV9 and TRBJ2-3, the full variable domain reads DSGVTQTPKHLITATGQRVTLRCSPRSGDLSVYWYQQSLDQGLQFLIQYYNGEERAKGNILERFSAQQFPDLHSELNLSSLELGDSALYFCASSPVGGSLDTQYFGPGTRLTVL.

In its sample, this clone was seen a few times. This chain connects TRBV7-8 to TRBJ2-3; the D gene is possibly TRBD2 (5 bases). CDR1 and CDR2 from the germline V gene are SGHVS and FQNEAQ. The CDR3 is 18 amino acids. Trimming shortened V by 5 bases and J by 0 bases, and 21 bases separated the two germline ends. CDR3 DNA: TGTGCCAGCAGCCCCGACTTTTTAGGGAGTTCTAGCACAGATACGCAGTATTTT. Its protein is CASSPDFLGSSSTDTQYF.

This clone was detected once. This rearrangement joins TRBV11-2 to TRBJ2-3; 11 bases align to TRBD2. J was trimmed by 6 bases and V by 3 bases; bases with no gene match: 11. CDR3 length equals 17 residues. Germline CDR1 SGHAT, CDR2 FQNNGV. The CDR3 sequence: CASSFPMVASGRDTQYF. In nucleotides, the CDR3 is TGTGCCAGCAGCTTCCCCATGGTCGCTAGCGGGAGGGATACGCAGTATTTT.

The chain combines TRBV4-2 with TRBJ2-7, with TRBD1 identical over 12 bases. V was clipped by 0 bases and J by 5 bases; unmatched bases: 8. CDR1 and CDR2 (germline): LGHNA, YNFKEQ. This CDR3 has 17 amino acids. In nucleotides, the CDR3 is TGTGCCAGCAGCCAAGATGGAGGGACAGGGGGCGCGAACGAGCAGTACTTC. Its protein product is CASSQDGGTGGANEQYF.

V is TRBV5-4 and J is TRBJ2-7; D is perhaps TRBD2 (5 bases). The CDR3 consists of 13 residues. The ends were cut back, 4 bases at V and 3 bases at J, with 11 bases in the middle. Germline V gene sequence: CDR1 SGHNT, CDR2 YYREEE (reference sequence). CDR3 in amino acids: CASSQDLNYEQYF. CDR3 DNA sequence: TGTGCCAGCAGCCAGGACTTGAACTACGAGCAGTACTTC.

V usage is TRBV10-3 and J usage is TRBJ2-7; weak D call: TRBD1 (6 bases). There are 16 residues in the CDR3. Deletions cut 2 bases from V and 0 bases from J, with 14 bases between. Germline lookup yields CDR1 ENHRY and CDR2 SYGVKD. Written as DNA, the CDR3 is TGTGCCATCAGTGAGGTTGCAGGGGCCCACTCCTACGAGCAGTACTTC. Protein product: CAISEVAGAHSYEQYF.

This clone was seen a handful of times. The chain couples TRBV5-6 to TRBJ1-3; no firm D call. CDR1 is SGHDT, CDR2 YYEEEE, per germline. This CDR3 region has 15 residues. Between the trimmed V and J ends, which lost 2 bases and 1 base, there was a span of 10 bases. Here the CDR3 DNA reads TGTGCCAGCAGCTTACTGACCGATTCTGGAAACACCATATATTTT. Translated, it gives CASSLLTDSGNTIYF.

The chain carries TRBV7-9 and TRBJ2-5, with unresolved D. Germline CDR1 and CDR2: SEHNR and FQNEAQ (reference sequence). V lost 2 bases to trimming and J lost 2 bases, with 12 bases between them. The CDR3 is 15 residues long. CDR3 sequence: CASSLTAERQETQYF. In DNA form, the CDR3 reads TGTGCCAGCAGCTTAACCGCGGAACGACAAGAGACCCAGTACTTC.

This clone has only a few counts. The J gene is TRBJ2-5, the V gene TRBV5-6; a weak D match, TRBD1 (6 bases). Germline loops: CDR1 SGHDT, CDR2 YYEEEE. The CDR3 totals 14 residues. Deletions cut 1 base from V and 6 bases from J, with 13 bases between. CDR3 amino acids: CASSLSGALQTQYF. The CDR3 DNA follows: TGTGCCAGCAGCTTGTCAGGGGCGCTGCAGACCCAGTACTTC.

Written as DNA, the CDR3 is TGTGCCAGCAGTTTTCGGTCGGGCGGTAACTATGGCTACACCTTC. This sequence encodes CASSFRSGGNYGYTF. The rearrangement uses TRBV6-1 and TRBJ1-2; D is unclear. The CDR3 extends over 15 amino acids. V was clipped by 5 bases and J by 1 base, with 14 bases between them. Per the germline V gene, CDR1 is MNHNS and CDR2 is SASEGT.

This clone occurred a few times. CDR3 protein: CASSLAPGPYEQYF. In DNA form, the CDR3 reads TGCGCCAGCAGCTTGGCTCCGGGGCCCTACGAGCAGTACTTC. The genes are TRBV5-1 and TRBJ2-5; the D call may be TRBD1 or TRBD2 (5 bases each). The J call may be mistaken, given a closer DNA end match to TRBJ2-7. Germline V gives CDR1 SGHRS, CDR2 YFSETQ. The CDR3 loop spans 14 amino acids.

This clone is a singleton in its sample. The chain uses TRBV6-6 and TRBJ1-3; D is possibly TRBD1 (6 bases). The V end lost 2 bases, the J end lost 1 base, and 9 bases lay between the germline ends. The CDR3 loop spans 15 amino acids. CDR1 is MNHNY and CDR2 is SVGAGI in the germline V gene (reference sequence). The CDR3 loop is CASSYTRGSGNTIYF. Here the CDR3 DNA reads TGTGCCAGCAGTTACACCAGGGGATCTGGAAACACCATATATTTT.

This clone was seen a few times. The V gene is TRBV27, the J gene TRBJ2-1; 8 nucleotides align to TRBD2. The CDR3 consists of 18 residues. V trimming: 1 base; J trimming: 7 bases; junction bases outside the gene matches: 15. Germline V CDR1 and CDR2: MNHEY, SMNVEV (reference sequence). Here the CDR3 DNA reads TGTGCCAGCAGTTTATGGGTAGGCGGGAGGCAGAAGCTTAATGAGCAGTTCTTC. It translates to CASSLWVGGRQKLNEQFF.

The chain combines TRBV7-9 with TRBJ1-1; the D is unclear. This CDR3 contains 13 residues. Trimming shortened V by 2 bases and J by 3 bases, and 7 bases separated the two germline ends. From germline, CDR1 is SEHNR and CDR2 FQNEAQ (reference sequence). The CDR3 DNA reads as TGTGCCAGCAGCTTAAGGGATGACACTGAAGCTTTCTTT. It yields the protein CASSLRDDTEAFF.